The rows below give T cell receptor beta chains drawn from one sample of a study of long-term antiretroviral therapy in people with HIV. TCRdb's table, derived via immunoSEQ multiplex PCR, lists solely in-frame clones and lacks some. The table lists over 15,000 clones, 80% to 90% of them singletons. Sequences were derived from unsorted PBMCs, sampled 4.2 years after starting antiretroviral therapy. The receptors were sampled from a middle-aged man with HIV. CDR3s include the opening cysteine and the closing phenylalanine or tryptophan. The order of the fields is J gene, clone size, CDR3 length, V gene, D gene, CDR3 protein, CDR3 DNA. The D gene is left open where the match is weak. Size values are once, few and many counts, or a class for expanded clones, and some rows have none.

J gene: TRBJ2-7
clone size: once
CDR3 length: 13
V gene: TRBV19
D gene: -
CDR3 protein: CASSNGPSYEQYF
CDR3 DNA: TGTGCCAGTAGTAACGGACCATCCTACGAGCAGTACTTC

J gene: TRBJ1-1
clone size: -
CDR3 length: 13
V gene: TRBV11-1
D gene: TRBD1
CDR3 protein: CASSTDRDTEAFF
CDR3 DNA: TGTGCCAGCAGCACCGACAGGGACACTGAAGCTTTCTTT

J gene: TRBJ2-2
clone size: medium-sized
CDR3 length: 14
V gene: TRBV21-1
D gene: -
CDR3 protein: CASSPQGQTGELFF
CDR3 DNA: TGTGCCAGCAGCCCGCAGGGGCAAACCGGGGAGCTGTTTTTT

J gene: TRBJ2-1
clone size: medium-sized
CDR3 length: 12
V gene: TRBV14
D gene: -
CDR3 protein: CASSHGHNEQFF
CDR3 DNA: TGTGCCAGCAGCCACGGCCACAATGAGCAGTTCTTC

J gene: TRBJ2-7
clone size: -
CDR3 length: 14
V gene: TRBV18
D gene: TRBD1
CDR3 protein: CASSPAVTGAEQYF
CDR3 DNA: TGTGCCAGCTCACCTGCGGTTACAGGGGCCGAGCAGTACTTC

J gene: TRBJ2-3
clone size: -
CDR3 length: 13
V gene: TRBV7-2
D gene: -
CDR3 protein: CASSFDSPDTQYF
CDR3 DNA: TGTGCCAGCAGCTTTGACAGCCCAGATACGCAGTATTTT

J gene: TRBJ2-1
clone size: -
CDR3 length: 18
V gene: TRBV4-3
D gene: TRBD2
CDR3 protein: CASSQDPPYSGGHNEQFF
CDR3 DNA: TGCGCCAGCAGCCAAGATCCGCCCTATAGCGGGGGGCACAATGAGCAGTTCTTC

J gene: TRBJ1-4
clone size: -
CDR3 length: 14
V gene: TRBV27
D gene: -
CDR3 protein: CASRTGQWGEKLFF
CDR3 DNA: TGTGCCAGCAGGACGGGCCAATGGGGGGAAAAACTGTTTTTT

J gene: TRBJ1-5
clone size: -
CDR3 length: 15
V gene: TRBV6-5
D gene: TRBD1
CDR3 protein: CASSYSTGSNQPQHF
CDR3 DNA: TGTGCCAGCAGTTACTCGACAGGGAGCAATCAGCCCCAGCATTTT

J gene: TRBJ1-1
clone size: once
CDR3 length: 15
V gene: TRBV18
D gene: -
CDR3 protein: CASSPSPGVQTEAFF
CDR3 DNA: TGTGCCAGCTCACCATCCCCAGGGGTACAGACTGAAGCTTTCTTT

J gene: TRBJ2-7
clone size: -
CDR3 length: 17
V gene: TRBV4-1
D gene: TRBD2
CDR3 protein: CASSQELVAGGSYEQYF
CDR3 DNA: TGCGCCAGCAGCCAAGAACTAGTAGCGGGGGGATCCTACGAGCAGTACTTC

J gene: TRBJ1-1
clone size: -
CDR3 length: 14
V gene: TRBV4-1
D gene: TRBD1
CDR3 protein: CASSQDRGLTEAFF
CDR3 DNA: TGCGCCAGCAGCCAAGACAGGGGGCTCACTGAAGCTTTCTTT

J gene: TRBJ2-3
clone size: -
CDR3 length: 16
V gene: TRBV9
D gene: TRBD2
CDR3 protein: CASSVIPGGSTDTQYF
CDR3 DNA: TGTGCCAGCAGCGTTATCCCGGGGGGGAGCACAGATACGCAGTATTTT

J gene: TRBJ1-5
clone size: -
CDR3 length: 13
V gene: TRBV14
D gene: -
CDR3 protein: CASSQGFNQPQHF
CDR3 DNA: TGTGCCAGCAGTCAGGGGTTCAATCAGCCCCAGCATTTT

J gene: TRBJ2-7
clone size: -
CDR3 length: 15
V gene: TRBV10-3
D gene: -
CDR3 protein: CAISESSGLNYEQYF
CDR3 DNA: TGTGCCATCAGTGAGTCGTCAGGTTTGAACTACGAGCAGTACTTC

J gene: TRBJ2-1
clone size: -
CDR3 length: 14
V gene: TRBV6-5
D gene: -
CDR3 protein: CASKTGGQRGEQFF
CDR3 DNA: TGTGCCAGTAAGACAGGCGGACAGCGAGGTGAGCAGTTCTTC

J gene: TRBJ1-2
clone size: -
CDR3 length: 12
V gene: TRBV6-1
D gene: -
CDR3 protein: CASSVGNYGYTF
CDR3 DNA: TGTGCCAGCAGTGTGGGGAACTATGGCTACACCTTC

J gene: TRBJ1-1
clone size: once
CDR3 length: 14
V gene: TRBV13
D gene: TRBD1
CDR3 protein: CASRQGADNTEAFF
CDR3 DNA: TGTGCCAGCAGACAGGGGGCGGATAACACTGAAGCTTTCTTT

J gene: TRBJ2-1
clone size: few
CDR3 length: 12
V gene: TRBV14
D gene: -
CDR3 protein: CASSPVGYEQFF
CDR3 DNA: TGTGCCAGCAGCCCCGTTGGCTATGAGCAGTTCTTC

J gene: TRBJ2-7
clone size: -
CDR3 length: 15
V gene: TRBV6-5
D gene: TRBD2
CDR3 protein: CASSYTPGGHYEQYF
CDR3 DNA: TGTGCCAGCAGTTACACCCCGGGGGGGCACTACGAGCAGTACTTC

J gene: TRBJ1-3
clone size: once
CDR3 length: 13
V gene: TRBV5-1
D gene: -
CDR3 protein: CASSPATGNTIYF
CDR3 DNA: TGCGCCAGCAGCCCGGCGACTGGAAACACCATATATTTT

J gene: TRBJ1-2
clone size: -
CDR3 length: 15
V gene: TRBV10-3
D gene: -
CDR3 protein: CAISESVEGFYGYTF
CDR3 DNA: TGTGCCATCAGTGAGTCAGTCGAGGGCTTCTATGGCTACACCTTC